This T cell receptor beta chain was found in a study of blood T cells in healthy people across ages. Combining a sample-barcoded 5' primer with a J-beta primer mix, a second PCR ran for 7 to 11 cycles. Using its own MiXCR run on the 5' RACE reads, TCRdb lists one record per CDR3 protein. In the table there are roughly 1,500,000 distinct CDR3 sequences, roughly 40% of which are singletons. On this clonotype itself: At one boundary the junction diverges from the germline segment, which might be a read error.

Sequenced input: blood. The origin of this receptor is a woman aged 18-30 years in good health.

The CDR3 protein is CTSSQDTAGGESQGYEQYF. The CDR3 bases are TGCACCAGCAGCCAAGATACGGCGGGAGGCGAGTCTCAGGGGTACGAGCAGTACTTC. This chain joins TRBV4-1 and TRBJ2-7; 8 bases line up with TRBD2. Germline values: CDR1 MGHRA, CDR2 YSYEKL. This CDR3 spans 19 amino acids.